The present entry profiles one TCR beta chain with its context. This clonotype has only a few counts. Its antigen target is currently unknown. The sample holds no much larger clone one base away, and base qualities are not on file. The treatment or condition tag for this specimen amounts to: live attenuated yellow fever vaccine strain. A standard Ficoll-Paque protocol was used to isolate PBMCs from peripheral blood. Dynabeads CD4 and CD8 positive selection kits were used to isolate the CD4 and CD8 T-cell fractions. TriZol was used to extract RNA from bulk PBMCs, CD4 and CD8 fractions, and dextramer-positive and dextramer-negative fractions. The data originate from a study of T cells after yellow fever vaccination (dated by TCRdb to the late 2010s). About the study as a whole: The SMART-Seq v4 Ultra Low Input RNA kit was used to prepare libraries from fractions with low cell numbers. To follow T-cell clones before and after primary and booster YFV17D yellow fever vaccination, bulk TCR alpha and beta repertoires were sequenced over time. Two healthy male donors made up the cohort, one aged 18 to 30 years and the other aged 30 to 39 years. Bulk PBMC replicates and cell subsets were isolated from blood drawn at multiple timepoints before and after both primary and secondary immunization. Paper-wide results and their limitations: A small fraction of clonotypes showed up in both the CD4 and CD8 compartments, probably as a result of convergent recombination. Most clones expanded after primary vaccination (almost 98% of CD4 and 88% of CD8) were re-detected after the booster, suggesting that broad memory maintenance occurred. Only a couple of donors were included in the study, so the extent to which the findings can be generalized is limited. Computational filtering was needed because FACS-sorted repertoires could contain abundant contaminating clonotypes from the bulk population. Compared with the primary T-cell response, the secondary T-cell response was faster but weaker, reaching its peak on day 5 rather than on day 15.

Trimming removed 8 bases from V and 2 bases from J, leaving 10 bases between the germline ends. The CDR3, cysteine through valine, is 12 amino acids long. Only the CDR3 part of the read is kept: 36 bases, read in frame from the first base. The CDR1 and CDR2 encoded by the germline V gene (reference sequence) are SEHNR and FQNEAQ. The sequencer listed for this sample is Illumina NovaSeq 6000. Synthesis of TCR cDNA relied on 5'RACE template switching, a step that introduced a universal primer site along with unique molecular identifiers. Priming for cDNA synthesis came from both the TCR alpha and TCR beta constant segments. Two PCR steps were used to amplify libraries, with sample barcodes and sequencing adapters being added in the second step. Sequencing of libraries was done on Illumina HiSeq 2500 (2x100 bp) or NovaSeq (2x150 bp). The paper's data handling went like this. Reads were demultiplexed and collapsed into UMI consensus sequences with MIGEC, and V(D)J alignment was performed with MiXCR. Using edgeR on replicate PBMC samples, clonotypes were called vaccine-responding if FDR was below 0.01 and the log2 fold change was above 5 up to day 15. Each bulk clonotype was labeled CD4 or CD8 based on which sequenced repertoire, CD4 or CD8, contained the clonotype at higher abundance. TCRdb redid the processing of the public reads, applying fastp at Q25 and MiXCR, and retained in-frame beta chains. Each CDR3 protein appears once, grouped with its most common genes and DNA. These V and J calls derive from TCRdb rather than the authors' analysis. This sample holds 300,000 to 400,000 distinct CDR3 sequences; about 10% were observed only once. The ten largest clones capture about 3.5% of the sample.

The sequence was collected from a man in his late teens or twenties who received the YFV17D yellow fever vaccine. The sequence is built from TRBV7-9 and TRBJ2-7; a confident D gene designation cannot be given. This sample comprised CD4+ T cells sorted from PBMCs, obtained 45 days after the yellow fever booster vaccination. The DNA sequence is TGTGCCAGCGGTCACGGCACCTACGAGCAGTACGTC. This translates into CASGHGTYEQYV.